Listed here are 29 T cell receptor beta chains from one sample, sequenced in a study of T cell responses to AZD1222 COVID-19 vaccine. Method: immunoSEQ multiplex PCR; TCRdb's copy keeps in-frame clones and lacks some. The sample shows some 190,000 clones, 85% to 95% of them seen only once. Sequenced material: peripheral blood, taken on day 0 of AZD1222 vaccination. The source is an adult in good health.

In this sample, this clone turned up once. The rearrangement uses TRBV7-2 and TRBJ1-1; unclear D gene. The germline CDR1 and CDR2 sequences are SGHTA and FQGNSA. The CDR3 covers 15 residues. Trimming stripped 1 base from V and 6 bases from J, with 15 bases between. The CDR3 DNA is TGTGCCAGCAGCTTAGAATCCCCGGGTAACTCTGAAGCTTTCTTT. This translates into CASSLESPGNSEAFF.

The chain joins TRBV10-3 to TRBJ2-5; the match to TRBD2 covers 13 bases. J was trimmed by 4 bases and V by 4 bases; bases with no gene match: 9. This CDR3 has 17 amino acids. CDR1 is ENHRY and CDR2 is SYGVKD in the germline V gene. CDR3 residues: CAISVGGTSGIRETQYF. The CDR3 bases are TGTGCCATCAGTGTGGGGGGGACTAGCGGGATCCGAGAGACCCAGTACTTC.

V usage is TRBV25-1 and J usage is TRBJ2-1, with D hard to call. Germline CDR1 is MGHDK and CDR2 is SYGVNS. This CDR3 spans 12 amino acids. The V and J ends lost 7 bases and 8 bases respectively, with 12 bases between them. CDR3: CASTDGWDEQFF. CDR3 coding DNA: TGTGCCAGCACCGATGGGTGGGATGAGCAGTTCTTC.

The chain joins TRBV5-1 to TRBJ2-3, with TRBD1 identical over 7 bases. Looked up from germline, CDR1 is SGHRS and CDR2 is YFSETQ. Germline trimming cut 0 bases from V and 4 bases from J; bases unmatched to any gene: 5. The CDR3 loop spans 15 amino acids. The CDR3 here is CASSLGQQGSDTQYF. In nucleotides, the CDR3 is TGCGCCAGCAGCTTGGGCCAACAGGGGTCAGATACGCAGTATTTT.

This chain links TRBV6-5 with TRBJ1-1; D unclear. There are 13 residues in the CDR3. V dropped 10 bases and J dropped 4 bases, with 16 bases sitting between them. Germline CDR1 reads MNHEY; CDR2 reads SVGAGI. The CDR3 sequence: CATSRDGSTEAFF. As DNA, the CDR3 is TGTGCCACCTCGAGGGATGGGAGCACTGAAGCTTTCTTT.

A few counts support this clone. This chain joins TRBV6-2 or TRBV6-3 and TRBJ1-1; D ambiguous. The CDR3 runs to 14 residues. CDR1 MNHEY and CDR2 SVGEGT come from the germline V gene. Trimming removed 2 bases at V and 5 bases at J, with 12 bases between. Here the CDR3 reads CASSYADGWTEAFF. CDR3 DNA: TGTGCCAGCAGTTACGCAGACGGTTGGACTGAAGCTTTCTTT.

The chain carries TRBV6-5 and TRBJ2-7; 9 nucleotides agree with TRBD2. The germline V gene has CDR1 MNHEY and CDR2 SVGAGI. J lost 10 bases, V lost 5 bases, and 9 bases had no gene match. The CDR3 covers 13 residues. The CDR3 DNA reads as TGTGCCAGCAGTCAAAGACTAGCGGTCGACCAGTACTTC. Protein product: CASSQRLAVDQYF.

The chain couples TRBV18 to TRBJ2-1, with TRBD2 identical over 8 bases. The germline V gene has CDR1 KGHSH and CDR2 LQKENI. The CDR3 runs to 16 residues. V lost 3 bases to trimming and J lost 0 bases; unmatched junction nucleotides: 4. The CDR3 bases are TGTGCCAGCTCACCTCGGGGGGGTGGCTCCTACAATGAGCAGTTCTTC. Translation: CASSPRGGGSYNEQFF.

A single count supports this clone. The CDR3 nucleotides read TGTGCCAGTAGTAGGAACATACAGGCGCGAGAGACCCAGTACTTC. Residues: CASSRNIQARETQYF. V and J are TRBV19 and TRBJ2-5; D is possibly TRBD1 (5 bases). The germline gives CDR1 LNHDA, CDR2 SQIVND (reference sequence). This CDR3 comprises 15 residues. The V end lost 4 bases, the J end lost 4 bases, and 16 bases lay between the germline ends.

This clone was seen a single time. The rearrangement joins TRBV6-6 to TRBJ1-4, with unresolved D. Trimming shortened V by 10 bases and J by 6 bases, and 18 bases separated the two germline ends. The CDR3 has 14 residues. Germline values: CDR1 MNHNY, CDR2 SVGAGI (reference sequence). CDR3 in DNA: TGTGCCACCTCAGACACCTTCGGGGATGAAAAACTGTTTTTT. As protein: CATSDTFGDEKLFF.

The J gene is TRBJ2-7, the V gene TRBV4-1; no clear D. The germline gives CDR1 MGHRA, CDR2 YSYEKL. The CDR3 extends over 12 amino acids. V dropped 0 bases and J dropped 6 bases, with 6 bases sitting between them. The CDR3 loop reads CASSQEGREQYF. The CDR3 bases are TGCGCCAGCAGCCAAGAAGGCCGCGAGCAGTACTTC.

The rearrangement joins TRBV14 to TRBJ2-5; 10 positions match TRBD2. Germline V gene data show CDR1 as SGHDN and CDR2 as FVKESK. CDR3 length equals 15 residues. With 1 base clipped from V and 4 bases from J, the junction kept 3 bases outside the gene matches. The CDR3 protein is CASSQGLAGVETQYF. The CDR3 nucleotides read TGTGCCAGCAGCCAAGGTCTAGCGGGGGTAGAGACCCAGTACTTC.

This chain joins TRBV5-1 and TRBJ1-6; D uncertain. The V gene lost 4 bases and the J gene lost 7 bases, with 12 bases spanning the gap. This CDR3 is 14 amino acids long. The germline V gene has CDR1 SGHRS and CDR2 YFSETQ. CDR3 coding DNA: TGCGCCAGCAGCACGACCGTCGGGAATTCACCCCTCCACTTT. As protein: CASSTTVGNSPLHF.

The chain is built from TRBV5-8 and TRBJ1-2, with a possible D match to TRBD1 (5 bases). V lost 9 bases, J lost 0 bases, and 12 bases lay in between. The length of the CDR3 is 13 residues. CDR1 SGHTS and CDR2 YDEGEE come from the germline V gene. The CDR3 DNA is TGTGCCACTTCAGGGCGTCCTAACTATGGCTACACCTTC. Its protein product is CATSGRPNYGYTF.

V is TRBV9 and J is TRBJ2-1; 7 bases map to TRBD1. V trimming: 0 bases; J trimming: 5 bases; junction bases outside the gene matches: 2. The CDR3 is made up of 14 amino acids. The V gene's germline CDR1 is SGDLS and CDR2 YYNGEE. Here the CDR3 reads CASSVGGQNNEQFF. The CDR3 DNA is TGTGCCAGCAGCGTAGGGGGACAGAACAATGAGCAGTTCTTC. Combining the CDR3 with reference TRBV9 and TRBJ2-1 gives the whole variable domain DSGVTQTPKHLITATGQRVTLRCSPRSGDLSVYWYQQSLDQGLQFLIQYYNGEERAKGNILERFSAQQFPDLHSELNLSSLELGDSALYFCASSVGGQNNEQFFGPGTRLTVL.

This chain joins TRBV14 and TRBJ2-7, with 7 bases lining up with TRBD2. V lost 3 bases, J lost 4 bases, and 0 bases stayed unmatched. The germline V gene has CDR1 SGHDN and CDR2 FVKESK. The CDR3 has 12 residues. CDR3: CASSQGGYEQYF. The CDR3, as DNA: TGTGCCAGCAGCCAGGGAGGGTACGAGCAGTACTTC.

Comment on this clone: The junction and the germline gene differ at one end; a read error may be behind it. This chain joins TRBV12-3 or TRBV12-4 and TRBJ2-5, with D uncertain. CDR3 length: 13 residues. CDR3 DNA: TGTGCAAGCAATAAAGGGCGCCAAGAGACCCAGTACTTC. It encodes CASNKGRQETQYF.

The chain combines TRBV5-1 with TRBJ1-5; 7 bases line up with TRBD1. CDR1 and CDR2 (germline): SGHRS, YFSETQ. With 4 bases clipped from V and 4 bases from J, the junction kept 8 bases outside the gene matches. This CDR3 has 15 amino acids. The CDR3 nucleotides read TGCGCCAGCAGCATCTTGGGGACAGCAAATCAGCCCCAGCATTTT. This codes for CASSILGTANQPQHF. Full variable domain (remainder filled in from reference TRBV5-1 and TRBJ1-5): KAGVTQTPRYLIKTRGQQVTLSCSPISGHRSVSWYQQTPGQGLQFLFEYFSETQRNKGNFPGRFSGRQFSNSRSEMNVSTLELGDSALYLCASSILGTANQPQHFGDGTRLSIL.

The V and J genes are TRBV3-1 (or the pseudogene TRBV3-2) and TRBJ1-2; D uncertain. There are 15 residues in the CDR3. The V gene lost 1 base and the J gene lost 8 bases, with 17 bases spanning the gap. Germline V gives CDR1 LGHDT, CDR2 YNNKEL (reference sequence). Written as DNA, the CDR3 is TGTGCCAGCAGCCAAGTGGGTACGGAACGAGGGGGCTACACCTTC. It translates to CASSQVGTERGGYTF.

This rearrangement joins TRBV3-1 (or the pseudogene TRBV3-2) to TRBJ2-7, with unresolved D. The CDR3 runs to 12 residues. Germline lookup yields CDR1 LGHDT and CDR2 YNNKEL (reference sequence). V lost 6 bases, J lost 7 bases, and 13 bases lay in between. As DNA, the CDR3 is TGTGCCAGCAGGCCCCTGGTGGGGGAGCAGTACTTC. Its translation: CASRPLVGEQYF.

The chain recombines TRBV5-1 with TRBJ1-1; D remains unclear. V was clipped by 1 base and J by 1 base, with 8 bases between them. Germline CDR1 and CDR2: SGHRS and YFSETQ. The CDR3 runs to 14 residues. This chain's CDR3 is CASSLLTSNTEAFF. The CDR3 DNA sequence: TGCGCCAGCAGCTTGCTCACGTCGAACACTGAAGCTTTCTTT. Variable domain in full (rest from reference TRBV5-1 and TRBJ1-1): KAGVTQTPRYLIKTRGQQVTLSCSPISGHRSVSWYQQTPGQGLQFLFEYFSETQRNKGNFPGRFSGRQFSNSRSEMNVSTLELGDSALYLCASSLLTSNTEAFFGQGTRLTVV.

The V and J genes are TRBV12-5 and TRBJ1-4, with 8 bases aligning to TRBD1. Trimming took 5 bases from V and 8 from J; bases not matched to a gene: 7. The CDR3 has 14 residues. The germline gives CDR1 LGHNT, CDR2 FRNRAP. CDR3 sequence reads: CASGPGQGREKLFF. CDR3 sequence (DNA): TGTGCTAGTGGTCCAGGACAGGGTCGGGAAAAACTGTTTTTT.

This clone was seen just once. The chain has TRBV28 and TRBJ1-1, with D uncertain. Trimming pared 2 bases from V and 5 bases from J, leaving 12 bases between. This CDR3 comprises 14 residues. CDR1 is MDHEN and CDR2 is SYDVKM in the germline V gene. This CDR3 reads CASSLVGTKTEAFF. In nucleotides, the CDR3 is TGTGCCAGCAGTTTAGTCGGCACTAAGACTGAAGCTTTCTTT.

The chain uses TRBV7-8 and TRBJ1-6, with a tentative D call TRBD1 (6 bases). This CDR3 contains 15 residues. Germline CDR1 is SGHVS and CDR2 is FQNEAQ. Trimming shortened V by 5 bases and J by 9 bases, and 17 bases separated the two germline ends. The CDR3 sequence is CASSQQGFTPSPLHF. CDR3 DNA: TGTGCCAGCAGCCAACAGGGTTTTACCCCTTCACCCCTCCACTTT. Looking up the rest from reference TRBV7-8 and TRBJ1-6 gives the full variable domain: GAGVSQSPRYKVAKRGQDVALRCDPISGHVSLFWYQQALGQGPEFLTYFQNEAQLDKSGLPSDRFFAERPEGSVSTLKIQRTQQEDSAVYLCASSQQGFTPSPLHFGNGTRLTVT.

The chain couples TRBV6-6 to TRBJ1-1, with a possible D match to TRBD1 (5 bases). Trimming took off 6 bases at V and 7 bases at J, with 12 bases between the two ends. This CDR3 region has 12 residues. Per germline, CDR1 MNHNY and CDR2 SVGAGI (reference sequence). In DNA form, the CDR3 reads TGTGCCAGCAGCCGCGACAGCTATGAAGCTTTCTTT. Translated, it gives CASSRDSYEAFF.

This clone has only one observation. The same CDR3 also results from other DNA sequences found in this sample. The chain uses TRBV12-3 or TRBV12-4 and TRBJ2-5; D is undetermined. V was trimmed by 3 bases and J by 1 base, leaving 6 bases between them. The CDR3 runs to 13 residues. CDR3 region: CASSFRGQETQYF. In DNA form, the CDR3 reads TGTGCCAGCAGTTTTCGTGGCCAAGAGACCCAGTACTTC.

The CDR3 DNA follows: TGTGCCAGCAGCTTTTACAGGGTCGGCACTGAAGCTTTCTTT. Its protein product is CASSFYRVGTEAFF. The rearrangement links TRBV5-6 to TRBJ1-1; tentative D call: TRBD1 (6 bases). This CDR3 has 14 residues. Germline assignment: CDR1 SGHDT and CDR2 YYEEEE. V was trimmed by 2 bases and J by 4 bases, leaving 12 bases between them.

V is TRBV28 and J is TRBJ1-5; 10 nucleotides align to TRBD1. From germline, CDR1 is MDHEN and CDR2 SYDVKM. The CDR3 has 17 amino acids. V was clipped by 7 bases and J by 1 base; unmatched bases: 10. CDR3 in amino acids: CASIPRDRGRSNQPQHF. Here the CDR3 DNA reads TGTGCCAGCATCCCCCGGGACAGGGGAAGGAGCAATCAGCCCCAGCATTTT.

This chain connects TRBV6-5 to TRBJ2-7; tentatively, D is TRBD2 (6 bases). V was pared by 6 bases and J by 2 bases, with 14 bases between. CDR1 MNHEY and CDR2 SVGAGI come from the germline V gene. This CDR3 comprises 14 residues. Here the CDR3 DNA reads TGTGCCAGCAGGCGGGACGGACTAACCTACGAGCAGTACTTC. Protein: CASRRDGLTYEQYF.